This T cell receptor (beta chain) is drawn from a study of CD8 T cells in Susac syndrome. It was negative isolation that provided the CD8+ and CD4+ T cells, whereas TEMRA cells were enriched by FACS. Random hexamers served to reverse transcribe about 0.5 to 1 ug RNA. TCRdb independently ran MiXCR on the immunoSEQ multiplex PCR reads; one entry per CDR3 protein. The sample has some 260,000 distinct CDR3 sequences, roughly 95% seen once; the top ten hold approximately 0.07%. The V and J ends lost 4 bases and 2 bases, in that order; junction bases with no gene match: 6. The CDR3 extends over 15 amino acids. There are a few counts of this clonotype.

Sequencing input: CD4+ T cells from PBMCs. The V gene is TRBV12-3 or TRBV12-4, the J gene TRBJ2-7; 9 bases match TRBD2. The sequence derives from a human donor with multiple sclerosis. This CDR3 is CASSSLTSGPYEQYF. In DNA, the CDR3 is TGTGCCAGCAGTTCTTTGACTAGCGGCCCCTACGAGCAGTACTTC.